Listed below are T cell receptor beta chains from one sample, sequenced in a study of blood T cell repertoires in COVID-19. Only in-frame clones appear in the TCRdb table, and some are missing; sequencing was by immunoSEQ multiplex PCR. The sample shows 180,000 or so clones, under 80% of them seen only once. The sequenced sample consisted of peripheral blood. The receptors were gathered from a man aged 50 to 59 who had recovered from COVID-19. The CDR3 runs from the conserved cysteine through the conserved F or W. D genes are given only for firm matches. Not every row has a clone size; where given, it reads once, few, many or a size class.

clone_size: NA; d_call: TRBD2; v_call: TRBV6-1; j_call: TRBJ2-1; cdr3_length: 17; cdr3_aa: CASSEEKGLAGVDEQFF; cdr3_nt: TGTGCCAGCAGTGAGGAGAAAGGACTAGCGGGAGTAGATGAGCAGTTCTTC
clone_size: NA; d_call: TRBD1; v_call: TRBV10-3; j_call: TRBJ1-2; cdr3_length: 16; cdr3_aa: CAIRTGGSLLNYGYTF; cdr3_nt: TGTGCCATCAGAACAGGGGGCTCATTACTGAACTATGGCTACACCTTC
clone_size: NA; d_call: NA; v_call: TRBV5-6; j_call: TRBJ2-2; cdr3_length: 16; cdr3_aa: CASSLILSGAAGELFF; cdr3_nt: TGTGCCAGCAGCTTGATCTTAAGCGGTGCCGCCGGGGAGCTGTTTTTT
clone_size: NA; d_call: NA; v_call: TRBV4-2; j_call: TRBJ2-7; cdr3_length: 17; cdr3_aa: CASSQATTPGTPYEQYF; cdr3_nt: TGTGCCAGCAGCCAAGCTACCACGCCAGGGACTCCCTACGAGCAGTACTTC
clone_size: few; d_call: TRBD1; v_call: TRBV24-1; j_call: TRBJ2-5; cdr3_length: 13; cdr3_aa: CATSRGQGETQYF; cdr3_nt: TGTGCCACCAGTAGAGGACAGGGGGAGACCCAGTACTTC
clone_size: once; d_call: NA; v_call: TRBV7-9; j_call: TRBJ1-1; cdr3_length: 14; cdr3_aa: CASSTTTGTQEAFF; cdr3_nt: TGTGCCAGCAGTACAACGACCGGGACACAGGAAGCTTTCTTT
clone_size: NA; d_call: TRBD2; v_call: TRBV7-3; j_call: TRBJ2-2; cdr3_length: 14; cdr3_aa: CASSLGLAPGELFF; cdr3_nt: TGTGCCAGCAGCCTAGGACTAGCCCCCGGGGAGCTGTTTTTT
clone_size: NA; d_call: NA; v_call: TRBV29-1; j_call: TRBJ2-7; cdr3_length: 13; cdr3_aa: CSVTGLGSYEQYF; cdr3_nt: TGCAGCGTGACGGGGTTGGGCTCCTACGAGCAGTACTTC
clone_size: NA; d_call: NA; v_call: TRBV19; j_call: TRBJ2-1; cdr3_length: 18; cdr3_aa: CASSIVGVVTSSYNEQFF; cdr3_nt: TGTGCCAGTAGTATAGTCGGGGTAGTGACAAGCTCCTACAATGAGCAGTTCTTC
clone_size: NA; d_call: TRBD1; v_call: TRBV7-9; j_call: TRBJ1-6; cdr3_length: 15; cdr3_aa: CASSPTGGRDSPLHF; cdr3_nt: TGTGCCAGCAGCCCTACAGGGGGCCGCGATTCACCCCTCCACTTT
clone_size: NA; d_call: NA; v_call: TRBV6-6; j_call: TRBJ1-2; cdr3_length: 12; cdr3_aa: CASSGGDYGYTF; cdr3_nt: TGTGCCAGCAGCGGGGGGGACTATGGCTACACCTTC
clone_size: NA; d_call: TRBD1; v_call: TRBV7-3; j_call: TRBJ2-2; cdr3_length: 16; cdr3_aa: CASSLMGQGSVGELFF; cdr3_nt: TGTGCCAGCAGCTTAATGGGACAGGGGTCGGTCGGGGAGCTGTTTTTT
clone_size: NA; d_call: NA; v_call: TRBV5-1; j_call: TRBJ2-7; cdr3_length: 14; cdr3_aa: CASSFRDGPYEQYF; cdr3_nt: TGCGCCAGCAGCTTTCGAGATGGTCCCTACGAGCAGTACTTC
clone_size: NA; d_call: NA; v_call: TRBV3-1/TRBV3-2; j_call: TRBJ1-1; cdr3_length: 15; cdr3_aa: CASSQEPGMLTEAFF; cdr3_nt: TGTGCCAGCAGCCAAGAACCAGGGATGTTAACTGAAGCTTTCTTT